This passage covers 29 T cell receptor beta chains from one sample sequenced in a study of T-cell reconstitution after alpha-beta-depleted transplantation in children. General study points: The authors attributed T-cell counts and diversity one year after transplant mostly to newly produced T cells.

These receptors' targets are unknown. A library of TCRbeta sequences, prepared with unique molecular identifiers, was generated. TCRdb re-called the PCR reads through MiXCR, storing one row per CDR3 protein. The repertoire holds around 270,000 distinct CDR3 sequences, with over 7.5% as singletons. The sample here was peripheral blood, taken 360 days after TCRalphabeta/CD19-depleted stem cell transplant. The receptors derive from a female patient aged 2-10 years who had a stem cell transplant for Fanconi anemia, so the T cells may come from the graft donor.

This sequence joins TRBV19 and TRBJ2-1; tentative D call: TRBD1 (6 bases). The CDR3 is made up of 15 amino acids. Germline V CDR1 and CDR2: LNHDA, SQIVND (reference sequence). The V end was cut by 4 bases, the J end by 3 bases, with 13 bases between. As DNA, the CDR3 is TGTGCCAGTAGTAACGGCAGGGGCCTCTACAATGAGCAGTTCTTC. Translation: CASSNGRGLYNEQFF.

This clonotype occurred many times. The rearrangement uses TRBV20-1 and TRBJ2-7; D gene uncertain. Germline lookup yields CDR1 DFQATT and CDR2 SNEGSKA (reference sequence). This CDR3 region has 14 residues. V was shortened by 2 bases and J by 4 bases, with 15 bases between the two germline ends. CDR3 DNA: TGCAGTGCTAGAAGGGCATCTCCACAATACGAGCAGTACTTC. Protein product: CSARRASPQYEQYF.

The table lists this clonotype with many counts. This sequence joins TRBV6-4 and TRBJ1-1; D not resolved. Per the germline V gene, CDR1 is MRHNA and CDR2 is SNTAGT. Between the trimmed V and J ends, which lost 5 bases and 4 bases, there was a span of 11 bases. The CDR3 loop spans 13 amino acids. CDR3 nucleotide sequence: TGTGCCAGCAGTAGCCAGGCGGGCACTGAAGCTTTCTTT. Protein product: CASSSQAGTEAFF.

The sample holds a few counts of this clonotype. The J gene is TRBJ2-1, the V gene TRBV2, with D possibly TRBD2 on 7 matching bases. Trimming cost V 0 bases and J 2 bases, with 11 bases left between them. The CDR3 extends over 16 amino acids. CDR1 is SNHLY and CDR2 is FYNNEI in the germline V gene. The CDR3 DNA follows: TGTGCCAGCAGTGAAGCGCTGGGGGGGCCCTACAATGAGCAGTTCTTC. Its translation is CASSEALGGPYNEQFF. Filled out from reference TRBV2 and TRBJ2-1, the complete variable domain reads EPEVTQTPSHQVTQMGQEVILRCVPISNHLYFYWYRQILGQKVEFLVSFYNNEISEKSEIFDDQFSVERPDGSNFTLKIRSTKLEDSAMYFCASSEALGGPYNEQFFGPGTRLTVL.

The chain is built from TRBV3-1 and TRBJ2-3; 7 bases fit TRBD1. Losses at the gene ends were 4 bases for V and 6 bases for J; bases not matched to a gene: 4. The germline CDR1 and CDR2 sequences are LGHDT and YNNKEL (reference sequence). The length of the CDR3 is 13 residues. CDR3 in DNA: TGTGCCAGCAGCCGACAGGGAAAGGATACGCAGTATTTT. This encodes CASSRQGKDTQYF.

The chain recombines TRBV18 with TRBJ2-5; the D gene could be TRBD1 or TRBD2 (5 bases each). The germline CDR1 and CDR2 sequences are KGHSH and LQKENI. V was trimmed by 0 bases and J by 6 bases, leaving 8 bases between them. CDR3 size: 13 residues. The CDR3: CASSPPPGQTQYF. CDR3 nucleotides: TGTGCCAGCTCACCACCCCCGGGACAGACCCAGTACTTC.

This clonotype was detected ten times or more. The chain combines TRBV7-9 with TRBJ1-1; D gene ambiguous. V gave up 6 bases and J gave up 5 bases, with 13 bases separating them. CDR3 length: 13 residues. Per the germline V gene, CDR1 is SEHNR and CDR2 is FQNEAQ (reference sequence). As DNA, the CDR3 is TGTGCCAGCAGTCCGCCTGTGTTGACTGAAGCTTTCTTT. This codes for CASSPPVLTEAFF.

This clonotype was seen repeatedly, ten times or more. V usage is TRBV4-1 and J usage is TRBJ2-6; 7 nucleotides align to TRBD2. The trim removed 4 bases at V and 0 bases at J, leaving 0 bases unmatched. This CDR3 has 15 residues. Germline-derived CDR1 and CDR2 are MGHRA and YSYEKL. The CDR3 loop is CASSRGGSGANVLTF. CDR3 sequence (DNA): TGCGCCAGCAGCCGGGGGGGCTCTGGGGCCAACGTCCTGACTTTC.

This clonotype has at least ten counts. The CDR3 sequence is CSVEVWGTDTQYF. The CDR3 region has the DNA TGCAGCGTTGAAGTTTGGGGTACAGATACGCAGTATTTT. The chain is built from TRBV29-1 and TRBJ2-3, with D unclear. CDR1 and CDR2 (germline): SQVTM, ANQGSEA. Trimming cost V 1 base and J 3 bases, with 8 bases left between them. The CDR3 extends over 13 amino acids.

The chain links TRBV6-5 to TRBJ1-2; 8 bases map to TRBD1. Unmatched junction bases numbered 0, after V lost 5 bases and J lost 7 bases. CDR1 is MNHEY, CDR2 SVGAGI, per germline. This CDR3 has 11 residues. The CDR3 DNA follows: TGTGCCAGCAGTGACAGGGGTGGCTACACCTTC. This translates into CASSDRGGYTF.

This clonotype has at least ten counts. This rearrangement joins TRBV12-3 or TRBV12-4 to TRBJ2-3, with 8 bases that match TRBD1. The CDR3 sequence is 15 residues long. The V gene end was trimmed by 2 bases and the J gene end by 1 base; junction bases not matched to a gene: 2. CDR3 DNA sequence: TGTGCCAGCAGTTTAACAGGGGGAGGCACAGATACGCAGTATTTT. Amino acids: CASSLTGGGTDTQYF.

This clonotype was counted at least ten times. The V call is TRBV5-1, the J call TRBJ2-5, with no clear D. This CDR3 spans 14 amino acids. The V gene's germline CDR1 is SGHRS and CDR2 YFSETQ. The germline V and J ends were trimmed by 4 bases and 4 bases, with 14 bases remaining between them. CDR3 protein: CASSTRGVAETQYF. The CDR3 DNA follows: TGCGCCAGCAGCACCCGTGGGGTTGCAGAGACCCAGTACTTC.

This clonotype was seen repeatedly, ten times or more. The chain carries TRBV7-2 and TRBJ1-5; TRBD1 is a possible D gene (6 bases). Trimming removed 2 bases from V and 2 bases from J, with 13 bases in between. CDR1 is SGHTA and CDR2 is FQGNSA in the germline V gene. The length of the CDR3 is 16 residues. For the CDR3, the DNA is TGTGCCAGCAGCTTACAGGGGCTCAAGGGCAATCAGCCCCAGCATTTT. This translates into CASSLQGLKGNQPQHF.

This clonotype was counted at least ten times. The chain uses TRBV29-1 and TRBJ2-3; D may match TRBD1 or TRBD2 (7 bases each). Trimming stripped 7 bases from V and 2 bases from J, with 13 bases between. The CDR3 sequence is 13 residues long. Germline CDR1 SQVTM, CDR2 ANQGSEA. CDR3 DNA sequence: TGCAGCGCCAGGGGGGGCAACACAGATACGCAGTATTTT. Its protein product is CSARGGNTDTQYF.

This clonotype occurred many times. The chain couples TRBV5-1 to TRBJ1-1, with TRBD1 as a possible D gene (5 bases). Trimming took off 5 bases at V and 0 bases at J, with 11 bases between the two ends. This CDR3 is 14 amino acids long. CDR1 and CDR2 from the germline V gene are SGHRS and YFSETQ. The CDR3 reads CASSSGTLNTEAFF. The CDR3 bases are TGCGCCAGCAGTTCCGGGACGTTGAACACTGAAGCTTTCTTT.

The gene calls are TRBV28 and TRBJ2-3, with TRBD2 as a possible D gene (7 bases). The CDR3 is 16 amino acids. Looked up from germline, CDR1 is MDHEN and CDR2 is SYDVKM. Trimming removed 3 bases at V and 2 bases at J, with 15 bases between. The CDR3: CASSLTSRGSTDTQYF. The CDR3 DNA follows: TGTGCCAGCAGTTTGACTAGCAGGGGTTCCACAGATACGCAGTATTTT.

This clonotype was recorded many times. The chain carries TRBV12-3 or TRBV12-4 and TRBJ2-1; 8 bases align to TRBD2. The CDR3 has 14 residues. Trimming cost V 6 bases and J 4 bases; bases outside gene matches: 5. The CDR3 coding sequence is TGTGCCAGCAGGGGACTAGTCGCTTACAATGAGCAGTTCTTC. This translates into CASRGLVAYNEQFF.

This clonotype has a handful of counts. This rearrangement joins TRBV27 to TRBJ1-4; no definite D call. V lost 5 bases and J lost 0, with 10 bases in between. The germline V gene encodes CDR1 MNHEY and CDR2 SMNVEV (reference sequence). The CDR3 covers 15 residues. The CDR3 region has the DNA TGTGCCAGCAGTGAGACCCTGGCAACTAATGAAAAACTGTTTTTT. It translates to CASSETLATNEKLFF.

This clonotype was detected many times. The V and J genes are TRBV7-6 and TRBJ2-5; D ambiguous. CDR3 length: 13 amino acids. Germline CDR1 SGHVS, CDR2 FNYEAQ. Trimming took off 5 bases at V and 0 bases at J, with 7 bases between the two ends. The CDR3, as DNA: TGTGCCAGCAGCCAGATCTACCAAGAGACCCAGTACTTC. Its translation: CASSQIYQETQYF.

The chain recombines TRBV15 with TRBJ2-2; weak D call: TRBD2 (5 bases). The CDR3 sequence is 14 residues long. Trimming shortened V by 8 bases and J by 1 base, and 11 bases separated the two germline ends. Looked up from germline, CDR1 is LNHNV and CDR2 is YYDKDF (reference sequence). The CDR3 DNA sequence: TGTGCCACCGCTTCCGGGAAGAACACCGGGGAGCTGTTTTTT. This sequence encodes CATASGKNTGELFF.

This clonotype was seen ten or more times. The chain uses TRBV7-9 and TRBJ2-7, with D perhaps given as TRBD1 or TRBD2 (5 bases each). The ends were cut back, 2 bases at V and 7 bases at J, with 15 bases in the middle. The length of the CDR3 is 14 residues. Per the germline V gene, CDR1 is SEHNR and CDR2 is FQNEAQ (reference sequence). The CDR3 spells CASSLFWGSGEQYF. CDR3 DNA sequence: TGTGCCAGCAGCTTATTCTGGGGGTCTGGTGAGCAGTACTTC.

This clonotype turned up a few times. This sequence joins TRBV28 and TRBJ1-6; TRBD1 agrees at 10 bases. Germline trimming cut 6 bases from V and 8 bases from J; bases unmatched to any gene: 10. Germline V gene data show CDR1 as MDHEN and CDR2 as SYDVKM. There are 16 residues in the CDR3. The CDR3 protein is CASSPPSGQGDSPLHF. CDR3 DNA sequence: TGTGCCAGCAGCCCCCCTTCAGGACAGGGGGATTCACCCCTCCACTTT.

The table lists this clonotype with many counts. CDR3 sequence: CASSLAGGKDTQYF. The DNA of the CDR3 is TGTGCCAGCAGCTTGGCGGGGGGTAAAGATACGCAGTATTTT. This sequence joins TRBV5-6 and TRBJ2-3; 7 bases are a match to TRBD2. In germline, CDR1 is SGHDT, CDR2 YYEEEE. Trimming removed 0 bases from V and 5 bases from J; junction bases left unmatched: 3. CDR3 length: 14 residues.

This clonotype was seen more than once but under ten times. J is TRBJ2-1 and V is TRBV20-1, with 8 bases identical to TRBD2. With 6 bases clipped from V and 3 bases from J, the junction kept 4 bases outside the gene matches. The CDR3 extends over 13 amino acids. Germline CDR1 and CDR2: DFQATT and SNEGSKA (reference sequence). Written as DNA, the CDR3 is TGCAGTGCACTAGCGGTAAACTACAATGAGCAGTTCTTC. Residues: CSALAVNYNEQFF.

This clonotype was counted a few times. This chain connects TRBV5-1 to TRBJ2-1, with 7 positions matching TRBD2. Germline CDR1 and CDR2: SGHRS and YFSETQ. The CDR3 is 16 amino acids. Losses at the gene ends were 0 bases for V and 4 bases for J; bases not matched to a gene: 7. CDR3 loop: CASSLAPLAVYNEQFF. CDR3 sequence (DNA): TGCGCCAGCAGCTTGGCCCCGCTAGCGGTTTACAATGAGCAGTTCTTC.

This clonotype has a count of ten or more. This sequence joins TRBV20-1 and TRBJ1-1, with 8 bases aligning to TRBD1. The CDR3 has 14 amino acids. The germline V gene has CDR1 DFQATT and CDR2 SNEGSKA (reference sequence). V was pared by 2 bases and J by 3 bases, with 5 bases of the junction left unmatched. The chain's CDR3 is CSARQVQGDTEAFF. Written as DNA, the CDR3 is TGCAGTGCTAGACAGGTACAGGGGGACACTGAAGCTTTCTTT.

Many counts were recorded for this clonotype. The gene calls are TRBV6-2 or TRBV6-3 and TRBJ2-3; TRBD2 matches 7 bases. Germline loops: CDR1 MNHEY, CDR2 SVGEGT. The CDR3 runs 17 residues. Trimming cost V 5 bases and J 0 bases; bases outside gene matches: 11. CDR3 in amino acids: CASSVTPGLPSTDTQYF. The CDR3 DNA follows: TGTGCCAGCAGTGTAACACCGGGACTACCTAGCACAGATACGCAGTATTTT.

At least ten counts were recorded for this clonotype. The chain is built from TRBV20-1 and TRBJ2-3, with TRBD2 matching 12 bases. V shed 4 bases, J shed 5 bases, and the junction held 7 bases outside the gene matches. The CDR3 spans 15 residues. The germline gives CDR1 DFQATT, CDR2 SNEGSKA (reference sequence). The CDR3, as DNA: TGCAGTGCTACCCAGACTAGCGGGGGAGTAGATACGCAGTATTTT. Translating gives CSATQTSGGVDTQYF.

This clonotype showed up many times. The chain combines TRBV5-1 with TRBJ2-3; D gene ambiguous. The CDR3 covers 13 residues. Germline-derived CDR1 and CDR2 are SGHRS and YFSETQ. The V end was cut by 4 bases, the J end by 4 bases, with 10 bases between. CDR3: CASSTSTPDTQYF. The DNA for the CDR3 is TGCGCCAGCAGCACATCGACACCAGATACGCAGTATTTT.